Below are 8 T cell receptor beta chains sequenced from a single sample in a study of OX40 agonist ivuxolimab in advanced cancers. The method was immunoSEQ multiplex PCR; TCRdb's version includes in-frame clones alone and lacks a portion of them. The top ten hold over 0.8% of the sample, which has approximately 94,000 clones, approximately 90% seen once. The sequenced sample was CD4+ or CD8+ T cells sorted from blood, obtained in a trial of the OX40 agonist ivuxolimab. These receptors came from an adult with an advanced solid tumor such as melanoma, head and neck, liver or kidney cancer.

The rearrangement joins TRBV2 to TRBJ2-1; 11 bases fit TRBD2. J gave up 3 bases and V 6 bases, and 4 bases lay outside the gene matches. The V gene's germline CDR1 is SNHLY and CDR2 FYNNEI. The CDR3 is made up of 15 amino acids. DNA for the CDR3: TGTGCCAGCAGGTCCGGGACTAGCGGCTACAATGAGCAGTTCTTC. Encoded protein: CASRSGTSGYNEQFF.

V usage is TRBV6-1 and J usage is TRBJ1-4; D gene uncertain. The CDR3 has 11 residues. The ends were cut back, 6 bases at V and 13 bases at J, with 12 bases in the middle. Germline V gene sequence: CDR1 MNHNS, CDR2 SASEGT. For the CDR3, the DNA is TGTGCCAGCAGCAATCACGAAGCACTGTTTTTT. Protein product: CASSNHEALFF.

The table lists this clone with a count of one. The chain links TRBV5-1 to TRBJ2-7, with TRBD2 matching 10 bases. CDR1 SGHRS and CDR2 YFSETQ come from the germline V gene. The CDR3 loop spans 15 amino acids. The V segment lost 3 bases and the J segment 3 bases; nucleotides outside the gene matches: 6. CDR3 nucleotides: TGCGCCAGCAGCTCATCTAGCGGGAGAGGCTACGAGCAGTACTTC. The encoded protein is CASSSSSGRGYEQYF.

The chain couples TRBV28 to TRBJ1-2; possibly TRBD1 for D (5 bases). V was trimmed by 4 bases and J by 2 bases, leaving 14 bases between them. The CDR3 extends over 15 amino acids. The V gene's germline CDR1 is MDHEN and CDR2 SYDVKM. Written as DNA, the CDR3 is TGTGCCAGCAGTTCTTTAAGGACACTCAACTATGGCTACACCTTC. This translates into CASSSLRTLNYGYTF.

This chain uses TRBV5-1 with TRBJ1-2, with TRBD1 as a possible D gene (6 bases). Per germline, CDR1 SGHRS and CDR2 YFSETQ. This CDR3 has 14 residues. Between the trimmed V and J ends, which lost 1 base and 7 bases, there was a span of 14 bases. The CDR3 reads CASSLLDSQGGYTF. Written as DNA, the CDR3 is TGCGCCAGCAGCTTGCTGGACAGTCAGGGTGGCTACACCTTC.

This chain links TRBV27 with TRBJ1-3, with a possible D match to TRBD1 (6 bases). V was shortened by 4 bases and J by 6 bases, with 19 bases between the two germline ends. Germline V lookup: CDR1 MNHEY, CDR2 SMNVEV (reference sequence). This CDR3 is built from 16 residues. CDR3 nucleotide sequence: TGTGCCAGCAGTTCCTACCTCCGGGGGCGCGAAAACACCATATATTTT. Its protein product is CASSSYLRGRENTIYF.

This clone appeared a single time. The chain links TRBV18 to TRBJ2-7, with D perhaps matching TRBD1 (5 bases). V gave up 1 base and J gave up 6 bases, with 7 bases separating them. CDR1 KGHSH and CDR2 LQKENI come from the germline V gene. This CDR3 region has 12 residues. The CDR3 sequence: CASSPQGVEQYF. For the CDR3, the DNA is TGTGCCAGCTCACCACAAGGGGTCGAGCAGTACTTC.

This chain joins TRBV18 and TRBJ2-6; D may be TRBD2 (7 bases). This CDR3 comprises 16 residues. The V and J ends lost 3 bases and 0 bases respectively, with 9 bases between them. CDR1 is KGHSH, CDR2 LQKENI, per germline. The CDR3 DNA follows: TGTGCCAGCTCACCGGGAGGGGGCTCTGGGGCCAACGTCCTGACTTTC. Amino acid sequence: CASSPGGGSGANVLTF.